These 30 T cell receptor beta chains were all obtained from the same sample, sequenced in a study of monozygotic twins with cystic fibrosis. Method: immunoSEQ multiplex PCR; TCRdb's copy keeps in-frame clones and lacks some. The sample includes some 25,000 clones, 96% of them seen just once. Sequencing was carried out using blood. The origin of the receptors is a girl aged 2-10 years with cystic fibrosis.

The genes are TRBV27 and TRBJ2-1, with 9 bases identical to TRBD2. Trimming at V came to 3 bases and at J to 2 bases, leaving 5 bases not matched to a gene. Germline V gene data show CDR1 as MNHEY and CDR2 as SMNVEV (reference sequence). This CDR3 contains 16 residues. The CDR3 spells CASSLASGGPYNEQFF. The CDR3 DNA is TGTGCCAGCAGTTTGGCGAGCGGGGGGCCCTACAATGAGCAGTTCTTC.

The chain employs TRBV28 and TRBJ2-2, with D unclear. The CDR3 totals 13 residues. Trimming removed 5 bases from V and 0 bases from J, with 4 bases in between. CDR1 and CDR2 (germline): MDHEN, SYDVKM. The CDR3 reads CASSPSNTGELFF. In DNA form, the CDR3 reads TGTGCCAGCAGTCCTTCGAACACCGGGGAGCTGTTTTTT. Drawing the rest from reference TRBV28 and TRBJ2-2, the complete variable domain is DVKVTQSSRYLVKRTGEKVFLECVQDMDHENMFWYRQDPGLGLRLIYFSYDVKMKEKGDIPEGYSVSREKKERFSLILESASTNQTSMYLCASSPSNTGELFFGEGSRLTVL.

The chain has TRBV29-1 and TRBJ2-7, with a weak D call TRBD1 (5 bases). This CDR3 spans 14 amino acids. Looked up from germline, CDR1 is SQVTM and CDR2 is ANQGSEA. With 7 bases removed from V and 0 bases from J, the gap between germline ends came to 16 bases. CDR3 nucleotide sequence: TGCAGCGCCACACAGGCAATAGGCTCCTACGAGCAGTACTTC. Translation: CSATQAIGSYEQYF.

J is TRBJ2-5 and V is TRBV2; D is unclear. CDR1 and CDR2 from the germline V gene are SNHLY and FYNNEI. The length of the CDR3 is 12 residues. V was pared by 7 bases and J by 5 bases, with 11 bases between. The CDR3 spells CASTLMGETQYF. CDR3 in DNA: TGTGCCAGCACCCTTATGGGCGAGACCCAGTACTTC.

The chain is built from TRBV25-1 and TRBJ2-2; perhaps TRBD1 as D (5 bases). Germline V gives CDR1 MGHDK, CDR2 SYGVNS. Trimming removed 1 base at V and 6 bases at J, with 12 bases between. CDR3 length: 15 amino acids. CDR3 DNA: TGTGCCAGCAGTGAATTGTCGGCAGGGCCCGGGGAGCTGTTTTTT. Residues: CASSELSAGPGELFF.

The chain is built from TRBV21-1 and TRBJ1-4; TRBD1 is taken as the D call from the table, unchecked against the DNA. TRBV21-1 is designated a pseudogene. This CDR3 comprises 15 residues. The CDR3 region has the DNA TGTGCCAGCAGCAAAGAGGGCAGGGTAGGTGAAAAACTGTTTTTT. It is translated as CASSKEGRVGEKLFF.

This sequence joins TRBV10-1 and TRBJ1-4; D is ambiguous. CDR3 size: 14 residues. Germline values: CDR1 WNHNN, CDR2 SYGVQD (reference sequence). V was trimmed by 5 bases and J by 8 bases, leaving 15 bases between them. In DNA form, the CDR3 reads TGCGCCAGCAGTAAGGGAACGGCCGGAGAAAAACTGTTTTTT. Amino acid sequence: CASSKGTAGEKLFF.

J is TRBJ2-5 and V is TRBV6-6; the D is unclear. CDR3 length: 13 residues. Germline V gene data show CDR1 as MNHNY and CDR2 as SVGAGI (reference sequence). Trimming took 3 bases from V and 2 from J, leaving 7 bases between them. The CDR3 DNA is TGTGCCAGCAGTTATTCCGGACAAGAGACCCAGTACTTC. Protein sequence: CASSYSGQETQYF.

The J gene is TRBJ2-2, the V gene TRBV7-2, with unresolved D. Germline assignment: CDR1 SGHTA and CDR2 FQGNSA. The V end lost 6 bases, the J end lost 6 bases, and 11 bases lay between the germline ends. The CDR3 spans 13 residues. The CDR3 loop reads CASRRTDPGELFF. CDR3 coding DNA: TGTGCCAGCAGACGGACCGACCCCGGGGAGCTGTTTTTT.

J is TRBJ1-1 and V is TRBV6-6; 7 positions agree with TRBD1. CDR3 length: 16 amino acids. Germline trimming cut 6 bases from V and 0 bases from J; bases unmatched to any gene: 10. Germline V gene data show CDR1 as MNHNY and CDR2 as SVGAGI (reference sequence). CDR3 loop: CASSRTGVLMNTEAFF. The CDR3 DNA reads as TGTGCCAGCAGCCGGACAGGAGTTCTCATGAACACTGAAGCTTTCTTT.

CDR3 sequence: CSVDRGANTGELFF. Written as DNA, the CDR3 is TGCAGCGTGGACCGGGGTGCGAACACCGGGGAGCTGTTTTTT. This chain connects TRBV29-1 to TRBJ2-2, with D possibly TRBD2 on 5 matching bases. The CDR3 extends over 14 amino acids. The germline V gene has CDR1 SQVTM and CDR2 ANQGSEA. Trimming left V 6 bases short and J 0 bases short, with 11 bases between.

This clone was detected only once. This sequence joins TRBV19 and TRBJ1-1; 9 bases align to TRBD1. The CDR3 is made up of 18 amino acids. Germline lookup yields CDR1 LNHDA and CDR2 SQIVND (reference sequence). With V trimmed by 7 bases and J by 1 base, 16 bases remained unmatched. The CDR3 is CASTPRGGTGIGNTEAFF. CDR3 sequence (DNA): TGTGCCAGTACCCCGAGAGGGGGGACAGGGATTGGGAACACTGAAGCTTTCTTT.

The chain uses TRBV29-1 and TRBJ2-7, with TRBD2 as a possible D gene (7 bases). This CDR3 is built from 14 residues. The V end was cut by 4 bases, the J end by 0 bases, with 13 bases between. CDR1 and CDR2 (germline): SQVTM, ANQGSEA. CDR3 coding DNA: TGCAGCGTTGGCGGGCGGGGGCCCTCCTACGAGCAGTACTTC. Translation gives CSVGGRGPSYEQYF.

This clone has a single count. This chain links TRBV27 with TRBJ1-4; 9 bases match TRBD1. After removal of 0 bases from V and 7 bases from J, the junction contained 9 bases not matched to a gene. This CDR3 spans 17 amino acids. Germline V gene data show CDR1 as MNHEY and CDR2 as SMNVEV (reference sequence). The CDR3 loop reads CASSLSGQGGFGEKLFF. The CDR3 DNA reads as TGTGCCAGCAGTTTATCGGGACAGGGAGGATTTGGTGAAAAACTGTTTTTT.

The genes are TRBV27 and TRBJ2-1, with TRBD2 identical over 10 bases. Germline-derived CDR1 and CDR2 are MNHEY and SMNVEV (reference sequence). V lost 2 bases and J lost 4; bases outside the gene matches: 14. The CDR3 is 19 amino acids. This chain's CDR3 is CASSLRASGSFSQYNEQFF. CDR3 DNA sequence: TGTGCCAGCAGTTTACGGGCTAGCGGGAGTTTCTCACAGTACAATGAGCAGTTCTTC.

This clone was found once. The gene calls are TRBV28 and TRBJ2-7, with unresolved D. CDR3 length equals 10 residues. Trimming stripped 8 bases from V and 2 bases from J, with 4 bases between. Germline V gene data show CDR1 as MDHEN and CDR2 as SYDVKM. The CDR3 loop is CASSAYEQYF. Here the CDR3 DNA reads TGTGCCAGCTCAGCCTACGAGCAGTACTTC.

The rearrangement uses TRBV2 and TRBJ1-6; D ambiguous. V gave up 3 bases and J gave up 11 bases, with 11 bases separating them. The CDR3 is 13 amino acids. Germline V gives CDR1 SNHLY, CDR2 FYNNEI. The CDR3 loop is CASSDGAGPPLHF. CDR3 DNA sequence: TGTGCCAGCAGTGACGGCGCAGGTCCACCCCTCCACTTT. Full variable domain (rest looked up from reference TRBV2 and TRBJ1-6): EPEVTQTPSHQVTQMGQEVILRCVPISNHLYFYWYRQILGQKVEFLVSFYNNEISEKSEIFDDQFSVERPDGSNFTLKIRSTKLEDSAMYFCASSDGAGPPLHFGNGTRLTVT.

This clone was detected only once. The chain is built from TRBV11-2 and TRBJ2-2; TRBD1 agrees at 9 bases. After removal of 1 base from V and 4 bases from J, the junction contained 4 bases not matched to a gene. CDR3 size: 16 residues. Germline loops: CDR1 SGHAT, CDR2 FQNNGV. CDR3 amino acids: CASSLGTGVLTGELFF. As DNA, the CDR3 is TGTGCCAGCAGCTTAGGGACAGGGGTTCTCACCGGGGAGCTGTTTTTT.

The rearrangement joins TRBV5-6 to TRBJ2-3; D is perhaps TRBD2 (6 bases). This CDR3 comprises 15 residues. V gave up 0 bases and J gave up 1 base, with 9 bases separating them. Germline CDR1 SGHDT, CDR2 YYEEEE. The CDR3, as DNA: TGTGCCAGCAGCTTGGCAGGACTACGCACAGATACGCAGTATTTT. It encodes CASSLAGLRTDTQYF.

This clone came up once. This rearrangement joins TRBV30 to TRBJ1-2, with 9 bases identical to TRBD1. CDR1 GTSNPN and CDR2 SVGIG come from the germline V gene (reference sequence). The trim removed 5 bases at V and 5 bases at J, leaving 6 bases unmatched. The CDR3 sequence is 13 residues long. This CDR3 is CAWAKQGAYGYTF. Written as DNA, the CDR3 is TGTGCCTGGGCGAAACAGGGGGCTTATGGCTACACCTTC.

V usage is TRBV6-1 and J usage is TRBJ2-6, with D possibly TRBD2 on 6 matching bases. Germline lookup yields CDR1 MNHNS and CDR2 SASEGT. The CDR3 loop spans 15 amino acids. The ends were cut back, 6 bases at V and 4 bases at J, with 13 bases in the middle. The CDR3 region is CASSLGLSGANVLTF. DNA of the CDR3: TGTGCCAGCAGCCTCGGACTATCCGGGGCCAACGTCCTGACTTTC.

The chain employs TRBV9 and TRBJ2-2; D perhaps matches TRBD2 (7 bases). This CDR3 contains 16 residues. Germline CDR1 reads SGDLS; CDR2 reads YYNGEE. V was pared by 0 bases and J by 5 bases, with 14 bases between. The CDR3 spells CASSVDSRGLTGELFF. CDR3 nucleotide sequence: TGTGCCAGCAGCGTAGACTCGCGGGGGCTAACCGGGGAGCTGTTTTTT.

The rearrangement joins TRBV5-8 to TRBJ1-1; 12 bases fit TRBD1. Germline V gives CDR1 SGHTS, CDR2 YDEGEE. This CDR3 comprises 17 residues. V trimming: 4 bases; J trimming: 4 bases; junction bases outside the gene matches: 11. In DNA, the CDR3 is TGTGCCAGCAGCCACCGGGACAGGGGGCGTGTGGGCACTGAAGCTTTCTTT. Translation gives CASSHRDRGRVGTEAFF.

The CDR3 sequence is CASSLIPTSGRSSYNEQFF. CDR3 coding DNA: TGTGCCAGCAGCTTAATTCCGACTAGCGGGAGGAGCTCCTACAATGAGCAGTTCTTC. The rearrangement uses TRBV7-3 and TRBJ2-1; 13 nucleotides agree with TRBD2. Germline V gene lookup returns CDR1 SGHTA and CDR2 FQGTGA. The junction had 6 bases not matched to a gene; V was cut back by 1 base and J by 0 bases. CDR3 size: 19 residues.

This chain joins TRBV28 and TRBJ2-1; D is unresolved. The CDR3 is made up of 16 amino acids. The ends were cut back, 3 bases at V and 8 bases at J, with 20 bases in the middle. From germline, CDR1 is MDHEN and CDR2 SYDVKM. CDR3 bases: TGTGCCAGCAGTTTGGCCACCGGCGGTCCGGCGCATGAGCAGTTCTTC. This translates into CASSLATGGPAHEQFF.

The chain employs TRBV29-1 and TRBJ2-2; D is ambiguous. V was pared by 2 bases and J by 5 bases, with 12 bases between. The CDR3 covers 14 residues. CDR1 is SQVTM and CDR2 is ANQGSEA in the germline V gene. CDR3 residues: CSVERVYGTGELFF. CDR3 coding DNA: TGCAGCGTTGAAAGGGTATACGGGACCGGGGAGCTGTTTTTT.

The genes are TRBV15 and TRBJ1-2; D ambiguous. V lost 5 bases to trimming and J lost 3 bases, with 16 bases between them. CDR3 length: 15 amino acids. Germline V gene lookup returns CDR1 LNHNV and CDR2 YYDKDF (reference sequence). Here the CDR3 DNA reads TGTGCCACCAGCCCCCGGATGGACTCGGACTATGGCTACACCTTC. It specifies CATSPRMDSDYGYTF.

This clone was seen only once. The chain recombines TRBV10-2 with TRBJ1-4; D is undetermined. The CDR3 is made up of 14 amino acids. Trimming took 7 bases from V and 1 from J, leaving 10 bases between them. CDR1 WSHSY and CDR2 SAAADI come from the germline V gene. CDR3 amino acids: CASTAGRTNEKLFF. CDR3 DNA: TGCGCCAGCACCGCCGGAAGAACTAATGAAAAACTGTTTTTT.

The chain recombines TRBV5-1 with TRBJ2-7; D is uncertain. Germline assignment: CDR1 SGHRS and CDR2 YFSETQ. CDR3 length: 15 amino acids. Trimming shortened V by 4 bases and J by 7 bases, and 21 bases separated the two germline ends. In nucleotides, the CDR3 is TGCGCCAGCAGCGCCTCCGGCCAGAAGGTGCGGGAGCAGTACTTC. Translated: CASSASGQKVREQYF.

The chain employs TRBV28 and TRBJ2-1; D may be TRBD1 or TRBD2 (5 bases each). The ends were cut back, 6 bases at V and 7 bases at J, with 19 bases in the middle. The germline V gene has CDR1 MDHEN and CDR2 SYDVKM. This CDR3 comprises 15 residues. The CDR3 sequence is CASRVSGRLGNEQFF. In DNA, the CDR3 is TGTGCCAGCAGGGTCTCGGGACGCCTGGGGAATGAGCAGTTCTTC.